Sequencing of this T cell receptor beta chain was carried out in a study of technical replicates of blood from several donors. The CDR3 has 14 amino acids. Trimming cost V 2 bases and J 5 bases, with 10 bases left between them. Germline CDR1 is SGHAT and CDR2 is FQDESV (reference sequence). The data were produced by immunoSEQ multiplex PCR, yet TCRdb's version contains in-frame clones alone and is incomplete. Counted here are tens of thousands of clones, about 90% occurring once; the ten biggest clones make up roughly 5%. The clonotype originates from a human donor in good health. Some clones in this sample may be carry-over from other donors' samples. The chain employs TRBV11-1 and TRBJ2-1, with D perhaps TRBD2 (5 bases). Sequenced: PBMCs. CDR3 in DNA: TGTGCCAGCAGCTTACGGGAACAGCACAATGAGCAGTTCTTC. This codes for CASSLREQHNEQFF.